The source of this T cell receptor (beta chain) is a study of OX40 agonist ivuxolimab in advanced cancers. The assay was immunoSEQ multiplex PCR, and TCRdb's table has in-frame clones only and misses some. The sample carries tens of thousands of clones, 70% to 90% recorded once. V lost 3 bases, J lost 1 base, and 9 bases lay in between. CDR1 and CDR2 from the germline V gene are SNHLY and FYNNEI. The CDR3 is 14 residues long. This clonotype originated in an adult with an advanced solid tumor such as melanoma, head and neck, liver or kidney cancer. This rearrangement joins TRBV2 to TRBJ2-5; D unclear. The sequences come from CD4+ or CD8+ T cells sorted from blood, collected in a trial of the OX40 agonist ivuxolimab. The CDR3 loop is CASSESPTQETQYF. The CDR3 nucleotides are TGTGCCAGCAGTGAGTCACCCACCCAAGAGACCCAGTACTTC.